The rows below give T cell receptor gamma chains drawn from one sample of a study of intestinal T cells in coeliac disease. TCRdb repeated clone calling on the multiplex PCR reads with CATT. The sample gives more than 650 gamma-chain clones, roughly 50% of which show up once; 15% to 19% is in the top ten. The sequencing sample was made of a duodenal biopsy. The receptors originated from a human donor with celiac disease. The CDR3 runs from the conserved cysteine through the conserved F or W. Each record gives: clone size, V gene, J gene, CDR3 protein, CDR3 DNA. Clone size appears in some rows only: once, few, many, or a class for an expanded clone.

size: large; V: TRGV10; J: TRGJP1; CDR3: CAAEYTTGWFKIF; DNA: TGTGCTGCGGAATATACCACTGGTTGGTTCAAGATATTT
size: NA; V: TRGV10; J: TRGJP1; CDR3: CAAWELASGWFKIF; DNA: TGTGCTGCGTGGGAATTAGCGTCTGGTTGGTTCAAGATATTT
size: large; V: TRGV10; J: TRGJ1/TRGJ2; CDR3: CAAWEFPKKLF; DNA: TGTGCTGCGTGGGAATTTCCTAAGAAACTCTTT
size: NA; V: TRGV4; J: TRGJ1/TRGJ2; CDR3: CATWDGGRFGKKLF; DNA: TGTGCCACCTGGGATGGCGGGCGGTTCGGTAAGAAACTCTTT
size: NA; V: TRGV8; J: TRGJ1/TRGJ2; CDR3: CATWDLSQKLF; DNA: TGTGCCACCTGGGATTTGTCACAGAAACTCTTT
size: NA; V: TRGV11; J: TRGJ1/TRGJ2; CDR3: CAVLEGAGLF; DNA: TGTGCCGTGCTGGAGGGGGCAGGGCTCTTT
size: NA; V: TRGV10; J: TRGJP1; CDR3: CAAWIWITTTGWFKIF; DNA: TGTGCTGCGTGGATATGGATTACGACCACTGGTTGGTTCAAGATATTT
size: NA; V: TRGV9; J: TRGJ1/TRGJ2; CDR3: CALWEAHDGYYKKLF; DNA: TGTGCCTTGTGGGAGGCCCATGATGGTTATTATAAGAAACTCTTT
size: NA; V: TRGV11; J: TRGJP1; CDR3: CACPNYLLVWFKIF; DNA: TGTGCCTGCCCGAATTACCTACTGGTTTGGTTCAAGATATTT
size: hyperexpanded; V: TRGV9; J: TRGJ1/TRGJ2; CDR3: CALWEALKKLF; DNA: TGTGCCTTGTGGGAGGCCCTTAAGAAACTCTTT
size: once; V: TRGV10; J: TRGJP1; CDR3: CAAWVLTLWFKIF; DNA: TGTGCTGCGTGGGTATTAACTCTGTGGTTCAAGATATTT
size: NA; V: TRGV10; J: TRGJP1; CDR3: CAAWDCPTLVWFKIF; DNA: TGTGCTGCGTGGGATTGCCCCACACTGGTTTGGTTCAAGATATTT
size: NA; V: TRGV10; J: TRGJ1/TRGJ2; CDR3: CAAWDDVGIKLF; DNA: TGTGCTGCGTGGGACGATGTCGGTATAAAACTCTTT
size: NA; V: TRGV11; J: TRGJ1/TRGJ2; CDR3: CTTVPARREKLF; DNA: NA
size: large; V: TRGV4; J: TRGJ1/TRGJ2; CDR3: CATWDGPLYYKKLF; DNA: TGTGCCACCTGGGATGGGCCCCTTTATTATAAGAAACTCTTT
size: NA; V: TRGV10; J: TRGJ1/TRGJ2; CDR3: CAAWDYDYRKKLF; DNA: TGTGCTGCGTGGGATTATGACTATAGAAAGAAACTCTTT
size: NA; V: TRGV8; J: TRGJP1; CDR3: CATGITTGWFKIF; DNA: TGTGCCACTGGTATTACCACTGGTTGGTTCAAGATATTT
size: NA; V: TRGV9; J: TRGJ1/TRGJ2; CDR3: CALWECIFYKKLF; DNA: TGTGCCTTGTGGGAGTGCATTTTTTATAAGAAACTCTTT
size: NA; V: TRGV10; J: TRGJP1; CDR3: CAACPTGWFKIF; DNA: TGTGCTGCGTGCCCAACTGGTTGGTTCAAGATATTT
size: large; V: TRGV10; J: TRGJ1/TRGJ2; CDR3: CAAWDYGGNYKKLF; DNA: TGTGCTGCGTGGGATTACGGGGGAAATTATAAGAAACTCTTT
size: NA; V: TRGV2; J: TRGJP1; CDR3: CATRDGSGQGQNQSTGWFKIF; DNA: TGTGCCACCCGGGACGGGTCTGGTCAGGGTCAAAATCAGTCCACTGGTTGGTTCAAGATATTT
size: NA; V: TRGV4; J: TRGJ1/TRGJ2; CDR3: CATWDGEIKKLF; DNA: TGTGCCACCTGGGATGGGGAAATTAAGAAACTCTTT
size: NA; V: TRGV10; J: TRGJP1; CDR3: CACVGTPRGYTTGWFKIF; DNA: TGTGCTTGCGTGGGTACCCCTAGAGGATATACCACTGGTTGGTTCAAGATATTT
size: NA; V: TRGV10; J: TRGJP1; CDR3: CAAWDKALYTGWFKIF; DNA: TGTGCTGCGTGGGATAAGGCCTTATACACTGGTTGGTTCAAGATATTT
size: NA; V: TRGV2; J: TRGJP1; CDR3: CATWDMYGHTTGWFKIF; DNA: TGTGCCACCTGGGACATGTATGGCCATACCACTGGTTGGTTCAAGATATTT
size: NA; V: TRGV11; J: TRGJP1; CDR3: CACWIRHWSVNDLVGFKIF; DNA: TGTGCCTGCTGGATTAGGCACTGGAGTGTTAACGACTTGGTTGGTTTCAAGATATTT
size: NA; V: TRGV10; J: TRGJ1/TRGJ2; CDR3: CAAWAPDIIYKKLF; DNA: TGTGCTGCGTGGGCTCCTGATATTATTTATAAGAAACTCTTT
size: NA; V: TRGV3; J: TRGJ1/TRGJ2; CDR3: CATWDSGPLNLYYKKLF; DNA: TGTGCCACCTGGGACAGCGGACCCCTTAACCTTTATTATAAGAAACTCTTT
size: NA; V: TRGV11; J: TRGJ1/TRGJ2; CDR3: CTTVPAGGAGLF; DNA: NA
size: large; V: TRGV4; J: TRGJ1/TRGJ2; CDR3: CATLIYKKLF; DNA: TGTGCCACCCTCATTTATAAGAAACTCTTT
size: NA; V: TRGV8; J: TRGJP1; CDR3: CATWDKHWWFKIF; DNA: TGTGCCACCTGGGATAAACACTGGTGGTTCAAGATATTT
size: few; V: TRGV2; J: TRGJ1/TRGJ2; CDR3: CATWDAPRYYKKLF; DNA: TGTGCCACCTGGGACGCCCCCCGCTATTATAAGAAACTCTTT
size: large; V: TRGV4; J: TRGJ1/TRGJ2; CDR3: CATWGVGKLF; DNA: TGTGCCACCTGGGGGGTGGGGAAACTCTTT
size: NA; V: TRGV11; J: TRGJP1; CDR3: CACWIRHRSKIENTTGWFKIF; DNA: TGTGCCTGCTGGATTAGGCATCGTAGCAAAATCGAGAATACCACTGGTTGGTTCAAGATATTT
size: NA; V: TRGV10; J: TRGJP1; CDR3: CAAVGISASWFKIF; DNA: TGTGCTGCGGTGGGAATTAGCGCTAGTTGGTTCAAGATATTT
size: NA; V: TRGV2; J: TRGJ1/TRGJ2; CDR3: CATWDVPPAYYKKLF; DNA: TGTGCCACCTGGGACGTGCCCCCCGCCTATTATAAGAAACTCTTT
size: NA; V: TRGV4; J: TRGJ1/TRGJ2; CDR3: CATLPSYYKKLF; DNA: TGTGCCACCCTACCGTCCTATTATAAGAAACTCTTT
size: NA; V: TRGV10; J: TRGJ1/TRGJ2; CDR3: CAAWDRSLILFISKLF; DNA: TGTGCTGCGTGGGATCGGTCCCTGATTTTATTTATAAGTAAACTCTTT
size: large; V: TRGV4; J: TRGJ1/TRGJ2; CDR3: CATWDGRGYYKKLF; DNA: TGTGCCACCTGGGATGGGCGGGGTTATTATAAGAAACTCTTT
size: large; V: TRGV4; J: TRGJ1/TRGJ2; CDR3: CATWDHYYKKLF; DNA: TGTGCCACCTGGGACCATTATTATAAGAAACTCTTT
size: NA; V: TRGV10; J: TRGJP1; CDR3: CAAWDKGLYTTGWFKIF; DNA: TGTGCTGCGTGGGATAAAGGCCTCTATACCACTGGTTGGTTCAAGATATTT
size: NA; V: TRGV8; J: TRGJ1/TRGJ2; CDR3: CATLGILKLF; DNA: TGTGCCACCTTGGGGATATTGAAACTCTTT
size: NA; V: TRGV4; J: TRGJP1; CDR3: CAPGSVCGWFKIF; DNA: TGTGCACCTGGGAGCGTGTGTGGTTGGTTCAAGATATTT
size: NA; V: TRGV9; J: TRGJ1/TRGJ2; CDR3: CARGGKRYKKLF; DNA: TGTGCTCGTGGAGGGAAGAGGTATAAGAAACTCTTT
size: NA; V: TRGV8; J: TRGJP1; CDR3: CAPGIPVGWFKIF; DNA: TGTGCACCTGGGATACCCGTAGGTTGGTTCAAGATATTT
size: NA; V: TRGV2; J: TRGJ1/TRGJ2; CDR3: CATWDVPSGKLF; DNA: TGTGCCACCTGGGACGTTCCTTCGGGGAAACTCTTT
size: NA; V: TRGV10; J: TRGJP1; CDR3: CAAWDCPHVVVKIF; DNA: TGTGCTGCGTGGGATTGCCCACACGTGGTTGTCAAGATATTT
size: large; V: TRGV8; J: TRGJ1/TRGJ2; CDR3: CATWDTDYKKLF; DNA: TGTGCCACCTGGGATACAGATTATAAGAAACTCTTT
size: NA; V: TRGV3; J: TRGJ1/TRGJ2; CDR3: CADLGQATLGKLF; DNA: TGTGCCGACCTGGGACAGGCCACGCTAGGGAAACTCTTT
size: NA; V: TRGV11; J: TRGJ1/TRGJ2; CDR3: CTTVPVRSSQGGFKKLF; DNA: NA
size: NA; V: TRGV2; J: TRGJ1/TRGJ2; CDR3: CATWDGQAYYKKLF; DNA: TGTGCCACCTGGGACGGGCAAGCTTATTATAAGAAACTCTTT
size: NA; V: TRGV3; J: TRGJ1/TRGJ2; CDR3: CASLGTAGGFYYKKLF; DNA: TGTGCCAGCCTGGGTACAGCGGGCGGGTTTTATTATAAGAAACTCTTT
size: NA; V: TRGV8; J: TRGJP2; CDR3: CATWDRPGGFIVSDWIKTF; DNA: TGTGCCACCTGGGATAGGCCGGGGGGCTTTATAGTTAGTGATTGGATCAAGACGTTT
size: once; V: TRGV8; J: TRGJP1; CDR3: CATWGGDTTGWFKIF; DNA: TGTGCCACCTGGGGGGGAGATACCACTGGTTGGTTCAAGATATTT
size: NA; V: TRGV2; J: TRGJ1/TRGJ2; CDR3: CATWDGREFYYYKKLF; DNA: TGTGCCACCTGGGACGGGCGGGAGTTTTATTATTATAAGAAACTCTTT
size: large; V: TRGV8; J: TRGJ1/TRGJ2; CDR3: CATWDKYNYYKKLF; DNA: TGTGCCACCTGGGATAAGTATAATTATTATAAGAAACTCTTT